Following are 2 T cell receptor beta chains from one sample sequenced in a study of post-analysis software for immune sequencing data. Study results and caveats: Patients carried roughly five TRBV segments more frequently than controls did, and TRBV5-6, TRBV5-1 and TRBV20-1 were among them.

Unique molecular identifiers featured in each of the TCR beta cDNA libraries. TCRdb re-called the PCR reads with MiXCR, one entry per CDR3 protein. The repertoire includes approximately 440,000 distinct CDR3 sequences, around 40% of them detected once, and roughly an eighth sits in the top ten. These receptors have no identified antigens. The specimen sequenced was blood. These receptors were collected from a girl aged 5-17 years with multiple sclerosis.

This clonotype was detected a few times. V usage is TRBV29-1 and J usage is TRBJ2-3; either TRBD1 or TRBD2 may fit D (5 bases each). This CDR3 comprises 14 residues. Trimming cost V 4 bases and J 4 bases, with 15 bases left between them. The germline V gene has CDR1 SQVTM and CDR2 ANQGSEA. The CDR3 nucleotides read TGCAGCGTTGTCTCTATTACGGGGCCAGATACGCAGTATTTT. Translation: CSVVSITGPDTQYF.

This rearrangement joins TRBV24-1 to TRBJ1-5; D is unresolved. Germline V CDR1 and CDR2: KGHDR, SFDVKD. The length of the CDR3 is 12 residues. Trimming left V 5 bases short and J 8 bases short, with 9 bases between. CDR3 sequence (DNA): TGTGCCACCAGTGGGGGTTCTGAGCCCCAGCATTTT. This sequence encodes CATSGGSEPQHF.